This T cell receptor (beta chain) was found in a study of T cell responses to AZD1222 COVID-19 vaccine. Trimming pared 0 bases from V and 0 bases from J, leaving 7 bases between. The length of the CDR3 is 14 residues. Germline CDR1 and CDR2: SGDLS and YYNGEE. Findings and caveats of the study: The study sampled repertoires only after the peak T cell response.

Sequenced by immunoSEQ multiplex PCR; TCRdb stores in-frame clones only, minus some. The table includes roughly 180,000 clones, around 91% detected once. This clone occurred once. The target antigen is unknown. The sequence derives from an adult in good health. The chain uses TRBV9 and TRBJ2-7; D gene unclear. Sample: peripheral blood, taken on day 0 of AZD1222 vaccination. In DNA, the CDR3 is TGTGCCAGCAGCGTAGGACGGCTCTCCTACGAGCAGTACTTC. It encodes CASSVGRLSYEQYF.